Described below is a single T cell receptor beta chain sequence and its context. Its specificity is unknown. Data came from immunoSEQ multiplex PCR; TCRdb stores just in-frame clones and leaves some out. The repertoire holds about 140,000 clones, about 90% seen once, with approximately 4.3% in the top ten. These data are taken from a study of T cell responses to AZD1222 COVID-19 vaccine. This CDR3 contains 17 residues. V was pared by 5 bases and J by 0 bases, with 17 bases between. Germline CDR1 is SGHTA and CDR2 is FQGTGA. Study-wide results and caveats: Spike-specific TCR breadth and depth rose after two AZD1222 doses.

Samples with a second dose at about 4 or about 12 weeks were pooled together. This sequence joins TRBV7-3 and TRBJ2-1; weak D call: TRBD2 (6 bases). The TCR sequence derives from an adult who received the AZD1222 COVID-19 vaccine. The material was peripheral blood, obtained 28 days after the second AZD1222 dose. Written as DNA, the CDR3 is TGTGCCAGCAGCGACGGAAGTCTAGCGAGCTCCTACAATGAGCAGTTCTTC. The encoded protein is CASSDGSLASSYNEQFF.